Below, 21 T cell receptor beta chains from the same sample are listed, as sequenced in a study of breast tumors, draining lymph nodes, adjacent tissues. TCRdb passed the multiplex PCR reads through MiXCR, listing each CDR3 protein once. In the table there are fewer than 300,000 distinct CDR3 sequences, roughly 32% of which are singletons. Samples came from axillary lymph nodes draining the breast cancer. The sample comprised axillary lymph node tissue. The receptors come from a female donor with breast cancer. Some clones in this sample may be carry-over from other donors' samples.

This clonotype was observed at least ten times. The chain carries TRBV20-1 and TRBJ2-1, with D possibly TRBD2 on 6 matching bases. CDR3 length: 16 amino acids. V was shortened by 3 bases and J by 8 bases, with 23 bases between the two germline ends. Germline V gene lookup returns CDR1 DFQATT and CDR2 SNEGSKA (reference sequence). This chain's CDR3 is CSARRLKGLNTDEQFF. DNA of the CDR3: TGCAGTGCTAGGCGGTTAAAGGGACTCAATACGGATGAGCAGTTCTTC.

On this clonotype: At one end, the junction sequence differs from germline, possibly due to a read error. This chain links TRBV12-3 or TRBV12-4 with TRBJ2-7; weak D call: TRBD1 (8 bases). CDR3 length equals 12 residues. CDR3 protein: CASRDRDYEQCF. CDR3 nucleotide sequence: TGTGCCAGCAGGGACAGGGACTACGAGCAGTGCTTC.

This clonotype was detected many times. CDR3 residues: CSVARQGRSYEQYF. DNA for the CDR3: TGCAGCGTCGCACGACAGGGCCGCTCCTACGAGCAGTACTTC. V is TRBV29-1 and J is TRBJ2-7; 7 bases align to TRBD1. J gave up 0 bases and V 6 bases, and 8 bases lay outside the gene matches. CDR1 SQVTM and CDR2 ANQGSEA come from the germline V gene. This CDR3 contains 14 residues.

This chain joins TRBV20-1 and TRBJ1-2; tentatively, D is TRBD1 (6 bases). Trimming took 4 bases from V and 6 from J, leaving 18 bases between them. The CDR3 covers 14 residues. Germline V gene lookup returns CDR1 DFQATT and CDR2 SNEGSKA (reference sequence). CDR3 amino acids: CSAIDYRVRDGYTF. The CDR3 DNA follows: TGCAGTGCTATCGATTACAGGGTTAGGGATGGCTACACCTTC.

This clonotype was detected ten times or more. The V and J genes are TRBV18 and TRBJ2-3; tentative D call: TRBD1 (5 bases). With 4 bases removed from V and 4 bases from J, the gap between germline ends came to 12 bases. Germline V CDR1 and CDR2: KGHSH, LQKENI. The length of the CDR3 is 14 residues. The CDR3 DNA is TGTGCCAGCTCACTAGGGATAGGGGCAGATACGCAGTATTTT. Its translation: CASSLGIGADTQYF. The full variable domain, with the rest looked up from reference TRBV18 and TRBJ2-3, is NAGVMQNPRHLVRRRGQEARLRCSPMKGHSHVYWYRQLPEEGLKFMVYLQKENIIDESGMPKERFSAEFPKEGPSILRIQQVVRGDSAAYFCASSLGIGADTQYFGPGTRLTVL.

In this sample, this clonotype turned up many times. This sequence joins TRBV15 and TRBJ2-1; D gene ambiguous. Germline lookup yields CDR1 LNHNV and CDR2 YYDKDF (reference sequence). The CDR3 runs 13 residues. Trimming cost V 1 base and J 9 bases, with 10 bases left between them. The CDR3: CATSRAVLGEQFF. The CDR3 DNA follows: TGTGCCACCAGCAGAGCGGTTCTTGGTGAGCAGTTCTTC. The entire variable domain, with the rest obtained from reference TRBV15 and TRBJ2-1, is as follows: DAMVIQNPRYQVTQFGKPVTLSCSQTLNHNVMYWYQQKSSQAPKLLFHYYDKDFNNEADTPDNFQSRRPNTSFCFLDIRSPGLGDTAMYLCATSRAVLGEQFFGPGTRLTVL.

This clonotype was counted a few times. Since a much larger clone is just one base distant, this may be a read error. CDR3 coding DNA: TGTGCCAGCAGCTTCCGGGACACTGACTATGGCTACGCCTTC. Protein sequence: CASSFRDTDYGYAF. The genes are TRBV5-8 and TRBJ1-2, with a possible D match to TRBD1 (6 bases). The length of the CDR3 is 14 residues. The germline CDR1 and CDR2 sequences are SGHTS and YDEGEE.

This chain joins TRBV7-3 and TRBJ2-5, with 7 nucleotides matching TRBD2. The CDR3 has 16 residues. Germline values: CDR1 SGHTA, CDR2 FQGTGA. The J segment lost 3 bases and the V segment lost 2 bases, leaving 9 bases of the junction unmatched. The CDR3 loop is CASSLGTLAGEETQYF. In DNA form, the CDR3 reads TGTGCCAGCAGCTTAGGGACGTTGGCGGGGGAAGAGACCCAGTACTTC.

Turning to this clonotype: The junction differs from germline at one of its ends, possibly a read error. V is TRBV5-1 and J is TRBJ1-2; D unclear. CDR3 length equals 13 residues. CDR1 is SGHRS, CDR2 YFSETQ, per germline. Here the CDR3 DNA reads TGCGCCAGCAGCTTGGACATTAACTATGGCTGCACCTTC. Translated, it gives CASSLDINYGCTF.

This clonotype has ten or more counts. The genes are TRBV6-5 and TRBJ1-2; D remains ambiguous. Germline V lookup: CDR1 MNHEY, CDR2 SVGAGI. This CDR3 contains 14 residues. V was trimmed by 5 bases and J by 5 bases, leaving 15 bases between them. The CDR3 DNA is TGTGCCAGCAGTCCCGTGACGGTGAATTATGGCTACACCTTC. Amino acid sequence: CASSPVTVNYGYTF.

Ten or more counts support this clonotype. V is TRBV5-4 and J is TRBJ2-5; TRBD2 agrees at 10 bases. Germline-derived CDR1 and CDR2 are SGHNT and YYREEE (reference sequence). The CDR3 has 16 residues. Losses at the gene ends were 4 bases for V and 6 bases for J; bases not matched to a gene: 12. In nucleotides, the CDR3 is TGTGCCAGCAGCCGACGTATTTCTAGCGGGAGTCAGACCCAGTACTTC. This codes for CASSRRISSGSQTQYF.

This clonotype was picked up a small number of times. The gene calls are TRBV24-1 and TRBJ2-3, with 8 bases fitting TRBD1. Germline V gene lookup returns CDR1 KGHDR and CDR2 SFDVKD. The CDR3 sequence is 13 residues long. The CDR3 is CAVSGGGTDTQYF. In nucleotides, the CDR3 is TGTGCTGTATCAGGGGGCGGCACAGATACGCAGTATTTT.

A few counts support this clonotype. CDR3 bases: TGTGCCAGCAGCTCTAACAGTGCACGCTCCTACGAGCAGTACTTC. Translation: CASSSNSARSYEQYF. The rearrangement joins TRBV5-4 to TRBJ2-7, with D unresolved. Trimming took off 3 bases at V and 0 bases at J, with 13 bases between the two ends. CDR1 SGHNT and CDR2 YYREEE come from the germline V gene (reference sequence). This CDR3 spans 15 amino acids.

Comment on this clonotype: The final CDR3 position lacks the conserved phenylalanine or tryptophan, pointing to a likely read error. This chain uses TRBV9 with TRBJ1-1; TRBD1 matches at 8 bases. The V and J ends lost 4 bases and 4 bases, in that order; junction bases with no gene match: 3. The CDR3 consists of 13 residues. Germline CDR1 SGDLS, CDR2 YYNGEE. The chain's CDR3 is CASSLTGGTEAFS. The DNA of the CDR3 is TGTGCCAGCAGCCTCACAGGGGGCACTGAAGCTTTCTCT.

J is TRBJ2-4 and V is TRBV5-1; TRBD2 matches 16 bases. From germline, CDR1 is SGHRS and CDR2 YFSETQ. The CDR3 loop spans 19 amino acids. The V and J ends lost 0 bases and 1 base, in that order; junction bases with no gene match: 4. CDR3 protein: CASSLGGTSGRAAKNIQYF. DNA of the CDR3: TGCGCCAGCAGCTTGGGGGGGACTAGCGGGAGGGCCGCCAAAAACATTCAGTACTTC.

This clonotype was counted only a few times. This sequence joins TRBV3-1 and TRBJ2-3, with TRBD2 matching 9 bases. Germline CDR1 is LGHDT and CDR2 is YNNKEL (reference sequence). The CDR3 is 19 amino acids. Trimming took 4 bases from V and 2 from J; bases not matched to a gene: 16. The CDR3 DNA follows: TGTGCCAGCAGCCTCAAGGTGCCGACTAGCGGAGGAGACACAGATACGCAGTATTTT. As protein: CASSLKVPTSGGDTDTQYF.

In regard to this clonotype: It may be a read error: a sequence one base away is much more abundant. V gene TRBV20-1 combines with J gene TRBJ1-2, with D unresolved. Germline values: CDR1 DFQATT, CDR2 SNEGSKA (reference sequence). This CDR3 has 11 residues. In nucleotides, the CDR3 is TGCAGTGCTAGGATCTCCCTTGGCTACGCCTTC. Protein sequence: CSARISLGYAF.

This clonotype was detected many times. The rearrangement uses TRBV3-1 and TRBJ1-6; unclear D gene. Germline CDR1 LGHDT, CDR2 YNNKEL (reference sequence). With 3 bases removed from V and 6 bases from J, the gap between germline ends came to 9 bases. This CDR3 is built from 14 residues. The CDR3 DNA is TGTGCCAGCAGCCAGCCGGGCTCTAATTCACCCCTCCACTTT. This gives the protein CASSQPGSNSPLHF.

Points on this clonotype: The final CDR3 position lacks the conserved phenylalanine or tryptophan, pointing to a likely read error. The DNA is omitted, as the CDR3 cannot be located on it reliably, and the CDR3 follows TCRdb's listing. The chain carries TRBV7-3 and TRBJ2-2; TRBD1, the D gene given by the table, was not confirmed from the DNA. Germline CDR1 is SGHTA and CDR2 is FQGTGA. Termini included, the CDR3 measures 15 amino acids. This chain's CDR3 is CASSVQGADTGELMS.

Notes on this clonotype: This may be a read error, as it is one base from a much larger clone. The chain carries TRBV11-3 and TRBJ2-1; TRBD1 aligns across 9 bases. The CDR3 loop spans 14 amino acids. Losses at the gene ends were 5 bases for V and 10 bases for J; bases not matched to a gene: 9. Germline loops: CDR1 SGHNT, CDR2 YENEEA. The CDR3 coding sequence is TGTGCCAGCAGCGCCCGGGACAGGGCCGGGGAGCAGTTCTTC. Translated, it gives CASSARDRAGEQFF.

This clonotype was detected only a few times. A much larger clone sits a single nucleotide away, making a read error possible. J is TRBJ1-5 and V is TRBV4-1; the D is unclear. V was cut by 4 bases and J by 9 bases, with 16 bases left in between. Germline V lookup: CDR1 MGHRA, CDR2 YSYEKL. This CDR3 comprises 14 residues. CDR3 residues: CASSRGRAPGPQHF. For the CDR3, the DNA is TGCGCCAGCAGCCGAGGGAGGGCCCCAGGGCCCCAGCATTTT.